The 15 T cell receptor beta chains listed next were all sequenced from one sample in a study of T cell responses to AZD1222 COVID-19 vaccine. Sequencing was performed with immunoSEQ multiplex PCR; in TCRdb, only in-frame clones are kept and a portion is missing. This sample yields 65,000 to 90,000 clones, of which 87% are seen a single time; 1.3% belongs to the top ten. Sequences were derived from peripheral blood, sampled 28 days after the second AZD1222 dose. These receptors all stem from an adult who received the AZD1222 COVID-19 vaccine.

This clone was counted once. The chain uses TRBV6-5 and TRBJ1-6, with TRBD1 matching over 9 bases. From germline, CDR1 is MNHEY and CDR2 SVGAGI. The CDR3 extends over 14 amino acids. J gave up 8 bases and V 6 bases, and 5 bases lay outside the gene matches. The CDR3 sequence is CASSSDRGDSPLHF. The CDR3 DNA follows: TGTGCCAGCAGCTCGGACAGGGGTGATTCACCCCTCCACTTT.

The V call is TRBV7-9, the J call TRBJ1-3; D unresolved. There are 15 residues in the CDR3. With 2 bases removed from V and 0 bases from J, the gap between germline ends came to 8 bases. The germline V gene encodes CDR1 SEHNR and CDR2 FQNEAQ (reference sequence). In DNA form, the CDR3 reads TGTGCCAGCAGCTTACAGGCCTCCTCTGGAAACACCATATATTTT. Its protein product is CASSLQASSGNTIYF.

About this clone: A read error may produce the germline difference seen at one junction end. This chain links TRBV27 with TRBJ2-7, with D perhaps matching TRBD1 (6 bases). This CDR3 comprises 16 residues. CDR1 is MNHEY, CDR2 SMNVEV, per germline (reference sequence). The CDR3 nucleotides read TGTGCCAGCGGTTTTACCTGGACAGCCGGTATTAGGGAGCAGTACTTC. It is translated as CASGFTWTAGIREQYF.

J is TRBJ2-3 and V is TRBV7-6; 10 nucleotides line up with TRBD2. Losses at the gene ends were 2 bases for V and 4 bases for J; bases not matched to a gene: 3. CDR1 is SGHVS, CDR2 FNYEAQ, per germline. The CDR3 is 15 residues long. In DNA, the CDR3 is TGTGCCAGCAGCTTAACGGGACTAGCGCCAGATACGCAGTATTTT. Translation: CASSLTGLAPDTQYF.

The CDR3 DNA reads as TGCGCCAGCAGCTCGTACTCTGGAAACACCATATATTTT. As protein: CASSSYSGNTIYF. J is TRBJ1-3 and V is TRBV5-1; D uncertain. The germline V and J ends were trimmed by 3 bases and 0 bases, with 4 bases remaining between them. CDR1 is SGHRS, CDR2 YFSETQ, per germline. The CDR3 is 13 residues long.

CDR3 nucleotides: TGTGCCAGCAGCAGTGGACAGGGGGGGTATGGCTACACCTTC. Amino acids: CASSSGQGGYGYTF. V gene TRBV27 combines with J gene TRBJ1-2, with TRBD1 matching 10 bases. CDR3 length equals 14 residues. The trim removed 6 bases at V and 5 bases at J, leaving 6 bases unmatched. The germline gives CDR1 MNHEY, CDR2 SMNVEV (reference sequence).

CDR3 loop: CASRVGANTEAFF. The CDR3 DNA reads as TGTGCCAGCCGCGTGGGGGCGAACACTGAAGCTTTCTTT. The chain uses TRBV12-3 or TRBV12-4 and TRBJ1-1, with D possibly being TRBD1 (6 bases). Trimming stripped 8 bases from V and 1 base from J, with 11 bases between. The CDR3 contains 13 residues.

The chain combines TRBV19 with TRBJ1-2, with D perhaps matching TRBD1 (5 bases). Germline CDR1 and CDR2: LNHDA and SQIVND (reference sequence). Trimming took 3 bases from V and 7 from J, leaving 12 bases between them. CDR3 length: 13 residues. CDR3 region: CASSIWQGGGYTF. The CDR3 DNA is TGTGCCAGTAGTATTTGGCAGGGTGGTGGCTACACCTTC.

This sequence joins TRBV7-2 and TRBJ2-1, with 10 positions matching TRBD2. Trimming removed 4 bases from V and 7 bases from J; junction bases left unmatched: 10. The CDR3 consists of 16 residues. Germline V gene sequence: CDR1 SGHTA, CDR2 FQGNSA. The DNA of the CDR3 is TGTGCCAGCAGCTACCAAGCGGGAGGGCCGAGGAATGAGCAGTTCTTC. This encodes CASSYQAGGPRNEQFF.

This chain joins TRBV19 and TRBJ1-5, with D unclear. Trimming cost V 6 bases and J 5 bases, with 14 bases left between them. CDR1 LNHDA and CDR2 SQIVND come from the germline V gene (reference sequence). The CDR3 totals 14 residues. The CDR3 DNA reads TGTGCCAGTAGCAAGATGGAGGGTTATCAGCCCCAGCATTTT. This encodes CASSKMEGYQPQHF. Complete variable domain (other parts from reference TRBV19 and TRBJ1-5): DGGITQSPKYLFRKEGQNVTLSCEQNLNHDAMYWYRQDPGQGLRLIYYSQIVNDFQKGDIAEGYSVSREKKESFPLTVTSAQKNPTAFYLCASSKMEGYQPQHFGDGTRLSIL.

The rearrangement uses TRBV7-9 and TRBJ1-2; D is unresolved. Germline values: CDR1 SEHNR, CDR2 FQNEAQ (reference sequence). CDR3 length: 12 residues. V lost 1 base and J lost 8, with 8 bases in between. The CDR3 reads CASSLEELGYTF. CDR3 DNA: TGTGCCAGCAGCTTAGAAGAGTTGGGCTACACCTTC.

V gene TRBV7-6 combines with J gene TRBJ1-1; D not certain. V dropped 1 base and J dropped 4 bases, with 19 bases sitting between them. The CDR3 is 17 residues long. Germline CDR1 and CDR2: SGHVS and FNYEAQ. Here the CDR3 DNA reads TGTGCCAGCAGCTTAGGTCCGGGGTCAGCCTCGAGCACTGAAGCTTTCTTT. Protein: CASSLGPGSASSTEAFF.

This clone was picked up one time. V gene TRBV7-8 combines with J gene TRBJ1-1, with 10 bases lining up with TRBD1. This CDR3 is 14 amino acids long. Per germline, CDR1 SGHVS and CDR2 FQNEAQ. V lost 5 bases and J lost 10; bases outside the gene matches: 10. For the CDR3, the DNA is TGTGCCAGCAGCACCCGGGACAGGGGAGATGTAGCTTTCTTT. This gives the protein CASSTRDRGDVAFF.

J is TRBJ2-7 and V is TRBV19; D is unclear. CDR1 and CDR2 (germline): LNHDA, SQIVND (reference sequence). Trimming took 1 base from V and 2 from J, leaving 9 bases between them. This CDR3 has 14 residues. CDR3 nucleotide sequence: TGTGCCAGTAGTATAGGCGCAGGACCCTACGAGCAGTACTTC. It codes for CASSIGAGPYEQYF. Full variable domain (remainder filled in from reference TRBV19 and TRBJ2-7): DGGITQSPKYLFRKEGQNVTLSCEQNLNHDAMYWYRQDPGQGLRLIYYSQIVNDFQKGDIAEGYSVSREKKESFPLTVTSAQKNPTAFYLCASSIGAGPYEQYFGPGTRLTVT.

The CDR3 region has the DNA TGTGCCAGTAGTGACCGAAGGGAAGCGGATCAGCCCCAGCATTTT. Amino acid sequence: CASSDRREADQPQHF. V gene TRBV19 combines with J gene TRBJ1-5; no firm D call. Germline V lookup: CDR1 LNHDA, CDR2 SQIVND (reference sequence). Trimming cost V 5 bases and J 5 bases, with 16 bases left between them. There are 15 residues in the CDR3.